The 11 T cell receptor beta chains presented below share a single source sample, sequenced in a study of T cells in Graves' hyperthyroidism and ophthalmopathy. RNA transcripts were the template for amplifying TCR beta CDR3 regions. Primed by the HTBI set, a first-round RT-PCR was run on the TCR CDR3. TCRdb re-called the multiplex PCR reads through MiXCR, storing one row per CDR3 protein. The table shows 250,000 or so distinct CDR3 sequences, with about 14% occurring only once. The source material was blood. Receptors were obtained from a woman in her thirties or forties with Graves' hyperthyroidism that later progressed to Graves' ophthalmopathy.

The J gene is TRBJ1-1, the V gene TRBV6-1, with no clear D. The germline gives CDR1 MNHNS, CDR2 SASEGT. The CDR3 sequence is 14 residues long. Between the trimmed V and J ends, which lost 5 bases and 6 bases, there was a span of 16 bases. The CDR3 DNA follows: TGTGCCAGCAGTCCCCCGGGCCTTGGCGCTGAAGCTTTCTTT. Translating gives CASSPPGLGAEAFF.

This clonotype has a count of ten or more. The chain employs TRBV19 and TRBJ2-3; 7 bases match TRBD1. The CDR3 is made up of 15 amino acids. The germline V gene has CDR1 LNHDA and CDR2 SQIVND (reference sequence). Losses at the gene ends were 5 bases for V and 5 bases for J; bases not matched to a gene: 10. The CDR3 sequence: CASSPTGVNEDTQYF. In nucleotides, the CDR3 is TGTGCCAGTAGTCCTACAGGGGTTAATGAAGATACGCAGTATTTT.

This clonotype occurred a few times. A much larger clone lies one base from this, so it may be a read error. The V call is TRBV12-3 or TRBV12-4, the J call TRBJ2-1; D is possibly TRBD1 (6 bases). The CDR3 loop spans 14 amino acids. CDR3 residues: CASGFEGHFDEQFF. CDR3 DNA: TGTGCCAGCGGTTTCGAGGGACATTTCGATGAGCAGTTCTTC.

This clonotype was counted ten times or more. For the CDR3, the DNA is TGTGCCAGCAGTCCTCTACCAGGAGTCGACGAGCAGTACTTC. This encodes CASSPLPGVDEQYF. J is TRBJ2-7 and V is TRBV12-3 or TRBV12-4, with D unresolved. This CDR3 is built from 14 residues. With 5 bases removed from V and 5 bases from J, the gap between germline ends came to 16 bases.

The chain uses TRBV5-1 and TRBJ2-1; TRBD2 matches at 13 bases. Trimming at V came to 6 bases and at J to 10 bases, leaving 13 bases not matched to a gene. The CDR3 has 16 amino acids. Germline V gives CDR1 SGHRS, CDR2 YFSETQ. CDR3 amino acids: CASNPGGTSGISEQFF. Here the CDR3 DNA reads TGCGCCAGCAATCCTGGCGGGACTAGCGGGATCTCGGAGCAGTTCTTC. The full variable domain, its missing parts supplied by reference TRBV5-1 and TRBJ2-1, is KAGVTQTPRYLIKTRGQQVTLSCSPISGHRSVSWYQQTPGQGLQFLFEYFSETQRNKGNFPGRFSGRQFSNSRSEMNVSTLELGDSALYLCASNPGGTSGISEQFFGPGTRLTVL.

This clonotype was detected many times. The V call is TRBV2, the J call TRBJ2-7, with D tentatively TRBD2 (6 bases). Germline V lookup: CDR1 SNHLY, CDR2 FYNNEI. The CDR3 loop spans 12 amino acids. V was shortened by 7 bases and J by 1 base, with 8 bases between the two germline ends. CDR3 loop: CASKGRSYEQYF. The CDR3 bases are TGTGCCAGCAAAGGGAGGTCCTACGAGCAGTACTTC.

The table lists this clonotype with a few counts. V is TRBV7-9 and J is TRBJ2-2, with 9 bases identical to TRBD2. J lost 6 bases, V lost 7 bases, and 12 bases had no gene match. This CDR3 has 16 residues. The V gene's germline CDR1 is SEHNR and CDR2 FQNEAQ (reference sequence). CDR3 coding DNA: TGTGCCAGCATCCGATCGACTAGCGGTGGCCCCGGGGAGCTGTTTTTT. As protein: CASIRSTSGGPGELFF.

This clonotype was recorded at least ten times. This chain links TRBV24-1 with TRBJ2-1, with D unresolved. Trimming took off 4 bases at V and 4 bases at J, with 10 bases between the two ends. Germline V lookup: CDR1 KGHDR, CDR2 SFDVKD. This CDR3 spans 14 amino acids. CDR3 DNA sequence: TGTGCCACCAGTGACCCCCCGGTGTACAATGAGCAGTTCTTC. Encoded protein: CATSDPPVYNEQFF.

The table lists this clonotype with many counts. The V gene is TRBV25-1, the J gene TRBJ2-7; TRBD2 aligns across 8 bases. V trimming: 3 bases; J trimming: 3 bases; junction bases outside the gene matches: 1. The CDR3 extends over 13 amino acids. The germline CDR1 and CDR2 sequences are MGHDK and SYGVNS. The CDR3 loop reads CASSEAGGYEQYF. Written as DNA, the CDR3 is TGTGCCAGCAGTGAGGCGGGAGGCTACGAGCAGTACTTC.

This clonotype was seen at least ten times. CDR3 coding DNA: TGTGCCAGCAGGGCCGGGGATCGAGAGACCCAGTACTTC. The encoded protein is CASRAGDRETQYF. V usage is TRBV27 and J usage is TRBJ2-5, with a possible D match to TRBD2 (5 bases). V shed 6 bases and J shed 4 bases, with 12 bases lying between them. Germline V lookup: CDR1 MNHEY, CDR2 SMNVEV (reference sequence). CDR3 size: 13 residues.

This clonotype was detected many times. CDR3 in DNA: TGTGCCAGCAGTTTTGGGAGAGGGTTTACCTACGAGCAGTACTTC. Protein product: CASSFGRGFTYEQYF. V and J are TRBV12-3 or TRBV12-4 and TRBJ2-7, with D maybe TRBD2 (5 bases). Between the trimmed V and J ends, which lost 3 bases and 2 bases, there was a span of 14 bases. The CDR3 loop spans 15 amino acids.